This passage covers 3 T cell receptor beta chains from one sample sequenced in a study of blood T cell repertoires in COVID-19 (TCRdb year 2020). Receptors were amplified or captured by the immunoSEQ multiplex PCR assay. In TCRdb, the immuneACCESS table is reduced to in-frame sequences with V and J assigned. These tables do not hold every clone; where another copy was compared, an unresolved V gene accounts for under half, and the others remain unexplained. Here the sample has more than 95,000 clones; under 90% occur a single time. The ten largest clonotypes hold roughly 37% of the sample. The specimen sequenced was peripheral blood. The source of these receptors is an elderly man with acute or convalescent COVID-19.

As to this clone: Other nucleotide sequences in the sample specify the same CDR3. The chain carries TRBV28 and TRBJ2-1, with D unresolved. The CDR3 spans 12 residues. V was clipped by 6 bases and J by 4 bases, with 7 bases between them. CDR1 and CDR2 (germline): MDHEN, SYDVKM. The CDR3, as DNA: TGTGCCAGCAGGCCTACTTACAATGAGCAGTTCTTC. Translated, it gives CASRPTYNEQFF. The full variable domain, completed using reference TRBV28 and TRBJ2-1, is DVKVTQSSRYLVKRTGEKVFLECVQDMDHENMFWYRQDPGLGLRLIYFSYDVKMKEKGDIPEGYSVSREKKERFSLILESASTNQTSMYLCASRPTYNEQFFGPGTRLTVL.

This chain uses TRBV28 with TRBJ2-3; 7 bases match TRBD1. This CDR3 has 14 residues. V shed 5 bases and J 3 bases; nucleotides not matched to a gene: 5. Germline V gives CDR1 MDHEN, CDR2 SYDVKM. In DNA form, the CDR3 reads TGTGCCAGCAGTCCTCCCAGGGGGACAGATACGCAGTATTTT. This gives the protein CASSPPRGTDTQYF.

J is TRBJ2-3 and V is TRBV5-1, with D perhaps TRBD2 (6 bases). V gave up 5 bases and J gave up 2 bases, with 9 bases separating them. Germline V gene sequence: CDR1 SGHRS, CDR2 YFSETQ. The CDR3 totals 13 residues. The CDR3 sequence: CASRRDLTDTQYF. CDR3 bases: TGCGCCAGCAGGCGGGACCTCACAGATACGCAGTATTTT.